This is a list of T cell receptor beta chains from one sample in a study of cytomegalovirus exposure and HLA in healthy donors. Profiling relied on immunoSEQ multiplex PCR, and the TCRdb table lists in-frame clones only, not all of them. Of some 150,000 clones listed, about 85% are singletons. Sequencing was done on a sample of PBMCs. These receptors all stem from a human donor in good health. CDR3s include the opening cysteine and the closing phenylalanine or tryptophan. Each record gives: V gene, J gene, clone size, CDR3 length, D gene, CDR3 DNA, CDR3 protein. A D gene is named only where the DNA matches it firmly. Expanded clones get a size class; other rows say once, few or many, or leave the size out.

TRBV18,TRBJ1-3,.,16,.,TGTGCCAGCTCACCACCGACGGGGGTCGGTGGAAACACCATATATTTT,CASSPPTGVGGNTIYF
TRBV14,TRBJ2-5,few,15,.,TGTGCCAGCAGCCAAGATAGGGGATCCCAAGAGACCCAGTACTTC,CASSQDRGSQETQYF
TRBV6-5,TRBJ2-3,.,14,.,TGTGCCAGCACCCTAAGCCTAGGGGCAGATACGCAGTATTTT,CASTLSLGADTQYF
TRBV6-4,TRBJ1-2,.,13,.,TGTGCCAGCAGACCCAGTTTAAACTATGGCTACACCTTC,CASRPSLNYGYTF
TRBV30,TRBJ2-3,.,17,TRBD2,TGTGCCTGGAGCCTTACGGGACTAGCGGGGGTAGGGGTTACGCAGTATTTT,CAWSLTGLAGVGVTQYF
TRBV15,TRBJ2-2,.,14,.,TGTGCCACCAGCAGAGAAGGTTCTAGCGGGGAGCTGTTTTTT,CATSREGSSGELFF
TRBV9,TRBJ2-7,.,15,.,TGTGCCAGCAGCCCCGAGCGGAGTTCCTCCTACGAGCAGTACTTC,CASSPERSSSYEQYF
TRBV5-4,TRBJ2-1,.,16,TRBD2,TGTGCCAGCAGCTTGGCAGGCAGCGGGACTGATAATGAGCAGTTCTTC,CASSLAGSGTDNEQFF
TRBV30,TRBJ1-1,.,12,.,TGTGCCTGGAGGGGGGGAAACACTGAAGCTTTCTTT,CAWRGGNTEAFF
TRBV4-3,TRBJ2-2,.,15,.,TGCGCCAGCAGCCAAGATCGTCCGAACACCGGGGAGCTGTTTTTT,CASSQDRPNTGELFF
TRBV28,TRBJ1-2,few,16,.,TGTGCCAGCAGTTTAAATTCCGGGGTGGCTAACTATGGCTACACCTTC,CASSLNSGVANYGYTF
TRBV5-1,TRBJ2-5,.,14,.,TGCGCCAGCAGCTTTGGAGGACTCCAAGAGACCCAGTACTTC,CASSFGGLQETQYF
TRBV27,TRBJ1-2,large,14,.,TGTGCCAGCAGTTCATCCACAGGGCATTATGGCTACACCTTC,CASSSSTGHYGYTF
TRBV25-1,TRBJ2-7,.,11,.,TGTGCCACCTCCGGGGTATACGAGCAGTACTTC,CATSGVYEQYF
TRBV18,TRBJ1-2,.,14,TRBD1,TGTGCCAGCTCACCAAGTCAGGGGGCGGGAGGCTACACCTTC,CASSPSQGAGGYTF
TRBV29-1,TRBJ2-1,few,15,TRBD1,TGCAGCGTTCTTTACTCGGACAGGCCCTACAATGAGCAGTTCTTC,CSVLYSDRPYNEQFF
TRBV7-2,TRBJ1-4,.,14,.,TGTGCCAGCAGCTTAAATACGGGAGGTGAAAAACTGTTTTTT,CASSLNTGGEKLFF
TRBV6-5,TRBJ2-7,.,16,TRBD1,TGTGCCAGCAGTTGGGCGACAGGGGCGAGCTCCTACGAGCAGTACTTC,CASSWATGASSYEQYF
TRBV6-6,TRBJ1-1,.,14,.,TGTGCCAGCAGTTACCTGACCGACAGCCATGAAGCTTTCTTT,CASSYLTDSHEAFF
TRBV6-4,TRBJ2-1,.,14,.,TGTGCCGGCAGTGACAGCCGGGACTACAATGAGCAGTTCTTC,CAGSDSRDYNEQFF
TRBV6-1,TRBJ1-3,.,17,TRBD1,TGTGCCAGCAGTGACATCCGGGACAGATCCTCTGGAAACACCATATATTTT,CASSDIRDRSSGNTIYF
TRBV6-6,TRBJ1-4,.,12,.,TGTGCCAGCAGTCCGACAGATGAAAAACTGTTTTTT,CASSPTDEKLFF
TRBV5-1,TRBJ1-2,.,14,.,TGCGCCAGCAGCTTGGACGGAGTTCCCTATGGCTACACCTTC,CASSLDGVPYGYTF
TRBV9,TRBJ2-7,.,13,.,TGTGCCAGCAGCGTAGGTCCCCCGGGCGAGCAGTACTTC,CASSVGPPGEQYF
TRBV18,TRBJ2-1,.,16,TRBD2,TGTGCCAGCTCACCTCTGAGCGGGGGGGAATACAATGAGCAGTTCTTC,CASSPLSGGEYNEQFF
TRBV5-4,TRBJ2-7,.,16,TRBD2,TGTGCCAGCAGCTTGGAGGCGACTAGCGGGTCCTACGAGCAGTACTTC,CASSLEATSGSYEQYF
TRBV9,TRBJ2-1,.,14,.,TGTGCCAGCAGCGTGGGTGGGGGGTACAATGAGCAGTTCTTC,CASSVGGGYNEQFF
TRBV6-5,TRBJ2-2,.,14,.,TGTGCCAGCAGTAGCAGGGGAGTTTGGGGGGAGCTGTTTTTT,CASSSRGVWGELFF
TRBV9,TRBJ2-6,.,16,.,TGTGCCAGCAGCGTAGACGGAGGATCTGGGGCCAACGTCCTGACTTTC,CASSVDGGSGANVLTF
TRBV5-4,TRBJ2-1,.,15,.,TGTGCCAGCAGCTTGGCGGGGGGCACTTACAATGAGCAGTTCTTC,CASSLAGGTYNEQFF
TRBV28,TRBJ2-5,.,14,TRBD1,TGTGCCAGCAGTTTGTCGGGACAGTGGGAGACCCAGTACTTC,CASSLSGQWETQYF